This T cell receptor (beta chain) derives from a study of blood T cell repertoires in COVID-19. About the research overall: The United States, Italy and Spain were the sources of the acute and convalescent COVID-19 samples. Sample material is recorded as cDNA or gDNA derived from T cells, B-cell-depleted T cells, or PBMCs.

Germline V gives CDR1 ENHRY, CDR2 SYGVKD. This CDR3 is built from 15 residues. J lost 5 bases, V lost 3 bases, and 4 bases had no gene match. Authors' methods: Amplification with reference gene primers provided the estimates of nucleated cell counts. Clones were read by immunoSEQ multiplex PCR, and TCRdb kept only the in-frame ones, dropping some. From that table come the V and J calls and clone size; the DNA was used to work out D and trimming. The table lists about 370,000 clones, around 87% of them singletons, with 6.5% to 7% in the top ten. V and J are TRBV10-3 and TRBJ2-1; 10 bases align to TRBD2. The TCR comes from a man aged 18 to 30 with active or convalescent COVID-19. The sequenced sample consisted of peripheral blood. The CDR3 sequence: CAISERTSGHNEQFF. The DNA for the CDR3 is TGTGCCATCAGTGAACGGACTAGCGGCCACAATGAGCAGTTCTTC.